The 2 T cell receptor beta chains below come from one sample, sequenced in a study of T cells in Graves' hyperthyroidism and ophthalmopathy. The investigators amplified TCR beta CDR3 regions from RNA transcripts. Using the HTBI primer set, a first-round RT-PCR was run on the TCR CDR3. TCRdb redid the calling of the multiplex PCR reads with MiXCR, one entry per CDR3 protein. The table lists more than 450,000 distinct CDR3 sequences, roughly 15% of them singletons. The specimen was blood. The receptors were sampled from a woman aged 35 to 49 with Graves' hyperthyroidism.

This clonotype was seen only a few times. The chain combines TRBV6-2 or TRBV6-3 with TRBJ2-1; 7 positions agree with TRBD2. The CDR3 is made up of 16 amino acids. The germline CDR1 and CDR2 sequences are MNHEY and SVGEGT. J was trimmed by 0 bases and V by 6 bases; bases with no gene match: 8. The CDR3 region has the DNA TGTGCCAGCAGGGGGATAGCGGGCCCCTCCTACAATGAGCAGTTCTTC. Encoded protein: CASRGIAGPSYNEQFF.

The chain combines TRBV16 with TRBJ1-6; 8 bases match TRBD1. The CDR3 contains 14 residues. The trim removed 2 bases at V and 10 bases at J, leaving 4 bases unmatched. From germline, CDR1 is KGHSY and CDR2 FQNENV. Here the CDR3 reads CASSQRGTGSPLHF. In DNA form, the CDR3 reads TGTGCCAGCAGCCAAAGGGGGACAGGATCACCCCTCCACTTT. Full variable domain (outside the CDR3, taken from reference TRBV16 and TRBJ1-6): GEEVAQTPKHLVRGEGQKAKLYCAPIKGHSYVFWYQQVLKNEFKFLISFQNENVFDETGMPKERFSAKCLPNSPCSLEIQATKLEDSAVYFCASSQRGTGSPLHFGNGTRLTVT.